The 26 T cell receptor beta chains reported below all come from one sample, sequenced in a study of Ad26.COV2.S vaccination and SARS-CoV-2 variants. As to treatment: roughly 20 received Ad26.COV2.S at low or high dose, single or two shots; roughly 5 received placebo; per-sample allocation not given. The study sampled participants on day 63 after the first vaccine or placebo injection. Assay: immunoSEQ multiplex PCR; the TCRdb copy retains only in-frame clones and omits some. This sample has roughly 250,000 clones, with around 88% found just once. The sequences come from peripheral blood, collected in a trial of Ad26.COV2.S vaccine versus placebo. The source is a person aged 18-65 years who received the Ad26.COV2.S COVID-19 vaccine or a placebo.

The V gene is TRBV7-9, the J gene TRBJ2-3; D gene ambiguous. The CDR3 spans 12 residues. The germline V gene has CDR1 SEHNR and CDR2 FQNEAQ (reference sequence). V lost 3 bases to trimming and J lost 4 bases, with 5 bases between them. CDR3 in amino acids: CASSLEADTQYF. The CDR3 DNA is TGTGCCAGCAGCTTGGAAGCAGATACGCAGTATTTT.

This rearrangement joins TRBV30 to TRBJ1-2; D is perhaps TRBD1 (6 bases). Germline assignment: CDR1 GTSNPN and CDR2 SVGIG (reference sequence). CDR3 length equals 13 residues. The CDR3 DNA reads as TGTGCTTATTCCTTTTACAGGGCTGGTGGCTACACCTTC. This sequence encodes CAYSFYRAGGYTF.

The genes are TRBV14 and TRBJ2-5; a weak D match, TRBD1 (5 bases). This CDR3 contains 15 residues. Trimming removed 8 bases at V and 0 bases at J, with 16 bases between. Per germline, CDR1 SGHDN and CDR2 FVKESK. The CDR3 is CASARQHPYQETQYF. Here the CDR3 DNA reads TGTGCCAGCGCCCGACAGCACCCGTACCAAGAGACCCAGTACTTC.

The genes are TRBV19 and TRBJ2-3, with 8 bases that match TRBD2. Losses at the gene ends were 3 bases for V and 3 bases for J; bases not matched to a gene: 8. This CDR3 is 16 amino acids long. The germline CDR1 and CDR2 sequences are LNHDA and SQIVND (reference sequence). The CDR3 DNA sequence: TGTGCCAGTAGTATTTTAGCGGGGATAGGAACAGATACGCAGTATTTT. Its protein product is CASSILAGIGTDTQYF.

The chain employs TRBV28 and TRBJ2-7, with TRBD2 matching over 12 bases. Germline CDR1 and CDR2: MDHEN and SYDVKM. This CDR3 has 14 amino acids. J gave up 3 bases and V 5 bases, and 2 bases lay outside the gene matches. In nucleotides, the CDR3 is TGTGCCAGCAGTCGGACTAGCGGGAACTACGAGCAGTACGTC. Translating gives CASSRTSGNYEQYV.

The chain recombines TRBV5-6 with TRBJ1-4, with D perhaps matching TRBD1 (5 bases). The CDR3 runs to 14 residues. Germline CDR1 is SGHDT and CDR2 is YYEEEE. Deletions cut 2 bases from V and 5 bases from J, with 10 bases between. CDR3 DNA: TGTGCCAGCAGCTTCCGGGACTGGAATGAAAAACTGTTTTTT. It is translated as CASSFRDWNEKLFF. Together with reference TRBV5-6 and TRBJ1-4, the CDR3 gives the full variable domain: DAGVTQSPTHLIKTRGQQVTLRCSPKSGHDTVSWYQQALGQGPQFIFQYYEEEERQRGNFPDRFSGHQFPNYSSELNVNALLLGDSALYLCASSFRDWNEKLFFGSGTQLSVL.

This chain links TRBV7-9 with TRBJ1-4; D perhaps matches TRBD1 (6 bases). The germline gives CDR1 SEHNR, CDR2 FQNEAQ (reference sequence). Trimming shortened V by 5 bases and J by 6 bases, and 10 bases separated the two germline ends. The CDR3 runs to 13 residues. The CDR3 bases are TGTGCCAGCAGCAAATACAGGGATGAAAAACTGTTTTTT. This encodes CASSKYRDEKLFF. Looking up the rest from reference TRBV7-9 and TRBJ1-4 gives the full variable domain: DTGVSQNPRHKITKRGQNVTFRCDPISEHNRLYWYRQTLGQGPEFLTYFQNEAQLEKSRLLSDRFSAERPKGSFSTLEIQRTEQGDSAMYLCASSKYRDEKLFFGSGTQLSVL.

The V gene is TRBV5-5, the J gene TRBJ1-4; D not resolved. Trimming took off 0 bases at V and 2 bases at J, with 14 bases between the two ends. Germline values: CDR1 SGHKS, CDR2 YYEKEE (reference sequence). The CDR3 extends over 17 amino acids. The CDR3 here is CASSLVGSPRTNEKLFF. DNA for the CDR3: TGTGCCAGCAGCTTGGTCGGCAGTCCGCGTACTAATGAAAAACTGTTTTTT.

The V gene is TRBV2, the J gene TRBJ1-5, with D uncertain. CDR1 SNHLY and CDR2 FYNNEI come from the germline V gene. The CDR3 is 14 amino acids. V lost 1 base, J lost 11 bases, and 15 bases lay in between. This CDR3 is CASSEVMRKSAQHF. As DNA, the CDR3 is TGTGCCAGCAGTGAAGTAATGAGGAAGTCGGCCCAGCATTTT.

The gene calls are TRBV25-1 and TRBJ2-5, with D possibly TRBD2 on 6 matching bases. V was pared by 4 bases and J by 5 bases, with 17 bases between. CDR1 is MGHDK, CDR2 SYGVNS, per germline. This CDR3 comprises 15 residues. The CDR3 DNA reads TGTGCCAGCAGTGGGGGGACTTTGCAGGAGGAGACCCAGTACTTC. Translating gives CASSGGTLQEETQYF.

The chain carries TRBV4-1 and TRBJ2-5; possibly TRBD2 for D (6 bases). CDR1 and CDR2 from the germline V gene are MGHRA and YSYEKL. The CDR3 totals 13 residues. The V gene lost 4 bases and the J gene lost 3 bases, with 9 bases spanning the gap. CDR3 nucleotide sequence: TGCGCCAGCAGCCGAGGCGGGGAAGAGACCCAGTACTTC. As protein: CASSRGGEETQYF.

This chain joins TRBV7-6 and TRBJ2-1; 7 bases line up with TRBD2. V shed 3 bases, J shed 6 bases, and the junction held 2 bases outside the gene matches. The CDR3 spans 13 residues. CDR1 and CDR2 (germline): SGHVS, FNYEAQ. The CDR3 nucleotides read TGTGCCAGCAGCTTCGGGACTATCAATGAGCAGTTCTTC. Translating it yields CASSFGTINEQFF.

V usage is TRBV19 and J usage is TRBJ2-5; tentative D call: TRBD1 (5 bases). This CDR3 comprises 14 residues. Trimming took 4 bases from V and 5 from J, leaving 14 bases between them. Germline V lookup: CDR1 LNHDA, CDR2 SQIVND (reference sequence). The CDR3 is CASSTNLGAETQYF. The CDR3 coding sequence is TGTGCCAGTAGTACGAATTTAGGGGCTGAGACCCAGTACTTC.

The chain links TRBV19 to TRBJ1-1, with unresolved D. Germline V gene sequence: CDR1 LNHDA, CDR2 SQIVND (reference sequence). The length of the CDR3 is 14 residues. V was trimmed by 7 bases and J by 3 bases, leaving 15 bases between them. This chain's CDR3 is CASKRSIMDTEAFF. The CDR3, as DNA: TGTGCCAGTAAAAGGTCGATAATGGACACTGAAGCTTTCTTT.

The chain recombines TRBV7-9 with TRBJ2-7; D ambiguous. Trimming stripped 5 bases from V and 2 bases from J, with 16 bases between. The V gene's germline CDR1 is SEHNR and CDR2 FQNEAQ (reference sequence). CDR3 size: 15 residues. The CDR3 sequence: CASSRSQYLTYEQYF. The CDR3, as DNA: TGTGCCAGCAGCAGGTCACAGTACCTAACCTACGAGCAGTACTTC.

The chain recombines TRBV20-1 with TRBJ2-2; 9 nucleotides line up with TRBD2. The CDR3 consists of 14 residues. Germline V gene sequence: CDR1 DFQATT, CDR2 SNEGSKA (reference sequence). V lost 3 bases to trimming and J lost 9 bases; unmatched junction nucleotides: 8. CDR3 in amino acids: CSASGAGGLWELFF. The CDR3 nucleotides are TGCAGTGCTAGTGGCGCGGGGGGGTTGTGGGAGCTGTTTTTT.

V usage is TRBV6-2 or TRBV6-3 and J usage is TRBJ2-6, with 9 positions matching TRBD1. V trimming: 7 bases; J trimming: 1 base; junction bases outside the gene matches: 8. Germline CDR1 is MNHEY and CDR2 is SVGEGT. The CDR3 consists of 17 residues. CDR3 in amino acids: CASTPGTGTSGANVLTF. In DNA form, the CDR3 reads TGTGCCAGCACCCCCGGGACAGGGACGTCTGGGGCCAACGTCCTGACTTTC.

The DNA for the CDR3 is TGCGCCAGCAGCCTGGGACAGGTATCGGGCGAGCAGTACTTC. It is translated as CASSLGQVSGEQYF. The chain uses TRBV4-3 and TRBJ2-7, with 8 bases fitting TRBD1. V dropped 4 bases and J dropped 6; count of bases not matched to a gene: 8. The CDR3 is 14 residues long. Germline loops: CDR1 LGHNA, CDR2 YSLEER.

V is TRBV5-6 and J is TRBJ2-1; 11 bases match TRBD2. CDR3 length: 15 residues. The junction had 5 bases not matched to a gene; V was cut back by 5 bases and J by 4 bases. Germline V gives CDR1 SGHDT, CDR2 YYEEEE. The CDR3: CASSFRLAGYNEQFF. The CDR3 nucleotides read TGTGCCAGCAGTTTTCGACTAGCGGGATACAATGAGCAGTTCTTC.

The chain carries TRBV7-9 and TRBJ2-2; 13 positions agree with TRBD2. Germline assignment: CDR1 SEHNR and CDR2 FQNEAQ (reference sequence). Losses at the gene ends were 3 bases for V and 7 bases for J; bases not matched to a gene: 5. This CDR3 spans 16 amino acids. The chain's CDR3 is CASSFGLAGVNGELFF. CDR3 DNA: TGTGCCAGCAGCTTCGGACTAGCGGGAGTTAACGGGGAGCTGTTTTTT. The full variable domain, rest sourced from reference TRBV7-9 and TRBJ2-2, is DTGVSQNPRHKITKRGQNVTFRCDPISEHNRLYWYRQTLGQGPEFLTYFQNEAQLEKSRLLSDRFSAERPKGSFSTLEIQRTEQGDSAMYLCASSFGLAGVNGELFFGEGSRLTVL.

The V and J genes are TRBV5-1 and TRBJ2-1; unclear D gene. The CDR3 consists of 13 residues. Trimming stripped 4 bases from V and 8 bases from J, with 13 bases between. Germline CDR1 SGHRS, CDR2 YFSETQ. The CDR3 reads CASSPRLTYEQFF. The CDR3 coding sequence is TGCGCCAGCAGCCCCCGTTTAACCTATGAGCAGTTCTTC.

The chain recombines TRBV5-5 with TRBJ2-3, with no clear D. Trimming took 2 bases from V and 4 from J, leaving 5 bases between them. CDR3 length: 12 amino acids. Germline V CDR1 and CDR2: SGHKS, YYEKEE (reference sequence). CDR3 amino acids: CASSFIADTQYF. CDR3 DNA sequence: TGTGCCAGCAGCTTTATAGCAGATACGCAGTATTTT.

The chain joins TRBV6-1 to TRBJ2-2; D may be TRBD2 (5 bases). Germline assignment: CDR1 MNHNS and CDR2 SASEGT. Trimming left V 2 bases short and J 2 bases short, with 12 bases between. The CDR3 extends over 16 amino acids. The CDR3 nucleotides read TGTGCCAGCAGTGAATGGACTGCACTCAACACCGGGGAGCTGTTTTTT. This translates into CASSEWTALNTGELFF.

The genes are TRBV18 and TRBJ2-3, with D tentatively TRBD1 or TRBD2 (5 bases each). CDR1 and CDR2 from the germline V gene are KGHSH and LQKENI. The CDR3 is 13 residues long. V was trimmed by 2 bases and J by 5 bases, leaving 8 bases between them. The CDR3 DNA reads as TGTGCCAGCTCACCATCGAGGGGAGATACGCAGTATTTT. Protein product: CASSPSRGDTQYF.

The chain is built from TRBV7-2 and TRBJ1-5; TRBD1 is a possible D gene (5 bases). This CDR3 spans 14 amino acids. V was trimmed by 5 bases and J by 2 bases, leaving 10 bases between them. The germline gives CDR1 SGHTA, CDR2 FQGNSA. The CDR3 nucleotides are TGTGCCAGCAGCACCCTGGGGGGCAATCAGCCCCAGCATTTT. It specifies CASSTLGGNQPQHF.

This chain joins TRBV3-1 (or the pseudogene TRBV3-2) and TRBJ1-2; D gene unclear. Trimming took 8 bases from V and 0 from J, leaving 13 bases between them. This CDR3 is 14 amino acids long. Per the germline V gene, CDR1 is LGHDT and CDR2 is YNNKEL (reference sequence). The DNA of the CDR3 is TGTGCCAGCCGACCGCTGGGTTCTAACTATGGCTACACCTTC. Translated: CASRPLGSNYGYTF.